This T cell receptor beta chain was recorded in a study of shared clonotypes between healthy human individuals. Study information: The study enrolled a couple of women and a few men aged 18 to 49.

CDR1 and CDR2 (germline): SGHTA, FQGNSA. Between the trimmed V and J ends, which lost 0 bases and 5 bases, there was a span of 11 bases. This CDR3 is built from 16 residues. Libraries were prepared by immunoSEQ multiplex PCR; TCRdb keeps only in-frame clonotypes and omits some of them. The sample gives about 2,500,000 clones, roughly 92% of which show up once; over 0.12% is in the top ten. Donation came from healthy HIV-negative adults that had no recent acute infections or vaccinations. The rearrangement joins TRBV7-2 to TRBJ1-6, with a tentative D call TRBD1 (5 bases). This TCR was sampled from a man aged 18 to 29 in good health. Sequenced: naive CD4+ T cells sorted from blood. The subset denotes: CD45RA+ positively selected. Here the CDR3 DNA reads TGTGCCAGCAGCTTAGCCGCAGGGAAGAATAATTCACCCCTCCACTTT. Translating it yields CASSLAAGKNNSPLHF.